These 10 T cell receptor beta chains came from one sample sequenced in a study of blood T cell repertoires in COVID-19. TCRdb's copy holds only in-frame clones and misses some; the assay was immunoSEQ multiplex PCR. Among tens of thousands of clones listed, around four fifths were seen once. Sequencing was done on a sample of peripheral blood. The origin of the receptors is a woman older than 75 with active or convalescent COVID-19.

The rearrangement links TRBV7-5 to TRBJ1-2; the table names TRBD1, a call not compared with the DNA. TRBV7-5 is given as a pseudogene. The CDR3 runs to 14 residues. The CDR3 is CARSLVSGGYGYTF. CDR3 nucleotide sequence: TGTGCCAGAAGCTTAGTATCAGGGGGCTATGGCTACACCTTC.

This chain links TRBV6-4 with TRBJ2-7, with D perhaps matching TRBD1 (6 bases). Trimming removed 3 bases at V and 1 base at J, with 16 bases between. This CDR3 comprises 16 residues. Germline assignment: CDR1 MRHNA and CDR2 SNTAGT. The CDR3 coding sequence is TGTGCCAGCAGTGAAGCCATGACAGGACCTTCCTACGAGCAGTACTTC. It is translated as CASSEAMTGPSYEQYF.

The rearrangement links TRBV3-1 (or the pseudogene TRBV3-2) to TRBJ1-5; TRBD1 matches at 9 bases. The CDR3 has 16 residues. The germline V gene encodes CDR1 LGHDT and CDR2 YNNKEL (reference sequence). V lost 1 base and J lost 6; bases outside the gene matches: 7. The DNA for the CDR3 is TGTGCCAGCAGCCAAGGGACAGGGGTTTATCGTCAGCCCCAGCATTTT. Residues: CASSQGTGVYRQPQHF.

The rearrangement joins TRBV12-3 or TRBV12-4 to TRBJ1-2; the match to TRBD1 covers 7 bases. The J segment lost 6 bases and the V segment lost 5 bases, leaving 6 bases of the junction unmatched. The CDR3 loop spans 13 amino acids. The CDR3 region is CASSRQQGNGYTF. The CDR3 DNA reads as TGTGCCAGCAGTCGACAACAGGGGAATGGCTACACCTTC.

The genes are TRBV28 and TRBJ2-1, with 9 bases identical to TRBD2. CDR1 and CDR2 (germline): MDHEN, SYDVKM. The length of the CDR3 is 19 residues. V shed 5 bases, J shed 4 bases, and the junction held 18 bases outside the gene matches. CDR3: CASSPVAGAHSNPYNEQFF. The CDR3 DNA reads TGTGCCAGCAGTCCGGTAGCGGGAGCTCACTCAAATCCATACAATGAGCAGTTCTTC.

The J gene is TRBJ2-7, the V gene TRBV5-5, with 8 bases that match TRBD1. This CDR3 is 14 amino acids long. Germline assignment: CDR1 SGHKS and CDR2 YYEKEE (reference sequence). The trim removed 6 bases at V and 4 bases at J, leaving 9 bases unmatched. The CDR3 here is CASKPQQGGYEQYF. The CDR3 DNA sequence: TGTGCCAGCAAGCCCCAACAGGGGGGTTACGAGCAGTACTTC. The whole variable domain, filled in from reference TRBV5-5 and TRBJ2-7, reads DAGVTQSPTHLIKTRGQQVTLRCSPISGHKSVSWYQQVLGQGPQFIFQYYEKEERGRGNFPDRFSARQFPNYSSELNVNALLLGDSALYLCASKPQQGGYEQYFGPGTRLTVT.

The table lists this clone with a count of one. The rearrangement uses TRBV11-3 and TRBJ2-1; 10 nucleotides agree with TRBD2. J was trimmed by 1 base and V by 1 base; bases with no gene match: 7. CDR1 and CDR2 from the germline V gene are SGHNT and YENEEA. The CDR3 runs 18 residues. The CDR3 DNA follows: TGTGCCAGCAGCTTAGGTGCTAGCGGGGGCCCTTCCTACAATGAGCAGTTCTTC. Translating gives CASSLGASGGPSYNEQFF.

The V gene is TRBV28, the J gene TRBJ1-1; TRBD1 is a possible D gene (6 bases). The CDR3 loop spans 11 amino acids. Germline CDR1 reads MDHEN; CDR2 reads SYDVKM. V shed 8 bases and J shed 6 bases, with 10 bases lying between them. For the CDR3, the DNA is TGTGCCAGCGGACAGAATCCTGAAGCTTTCTTT. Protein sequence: CASGQNPEAFF.

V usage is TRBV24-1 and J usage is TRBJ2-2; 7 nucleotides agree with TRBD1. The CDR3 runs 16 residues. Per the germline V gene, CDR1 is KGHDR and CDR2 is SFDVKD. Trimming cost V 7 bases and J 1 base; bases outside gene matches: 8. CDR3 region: CATRSSRTGNTGELFF. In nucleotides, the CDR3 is TGTGCCACCAGGAGTTCTAGGACAGGGAACACCGGGGAGCTGTTTTTT.

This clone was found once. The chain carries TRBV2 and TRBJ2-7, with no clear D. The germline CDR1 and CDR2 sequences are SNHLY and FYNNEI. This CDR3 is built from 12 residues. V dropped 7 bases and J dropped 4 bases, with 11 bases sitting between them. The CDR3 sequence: CASTAGGYEQYF. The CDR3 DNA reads TGTGCCAGCACAGCAGGTGGTTACGAGCAGTACTTC.